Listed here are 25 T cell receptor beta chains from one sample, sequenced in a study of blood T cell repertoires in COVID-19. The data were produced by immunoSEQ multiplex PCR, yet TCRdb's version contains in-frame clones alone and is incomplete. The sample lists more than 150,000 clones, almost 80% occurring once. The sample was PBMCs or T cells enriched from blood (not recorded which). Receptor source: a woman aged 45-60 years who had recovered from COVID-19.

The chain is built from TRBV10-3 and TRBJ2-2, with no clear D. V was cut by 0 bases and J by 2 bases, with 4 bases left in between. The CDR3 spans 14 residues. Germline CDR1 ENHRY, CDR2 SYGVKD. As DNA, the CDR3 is TGTGCCATCAGTGAGTCGACTAACACCGGGGAGCTGTTTTTT. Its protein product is CAISESTNTGELFF.

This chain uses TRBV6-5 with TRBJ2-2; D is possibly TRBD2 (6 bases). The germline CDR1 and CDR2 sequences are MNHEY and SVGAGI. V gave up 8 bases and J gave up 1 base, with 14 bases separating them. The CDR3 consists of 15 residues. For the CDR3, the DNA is TGTGCCAGCGCACCGGGACTTTTGAACACCGGGGAGCTGTTTTTT. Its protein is CASAPGLLNTGELFF.

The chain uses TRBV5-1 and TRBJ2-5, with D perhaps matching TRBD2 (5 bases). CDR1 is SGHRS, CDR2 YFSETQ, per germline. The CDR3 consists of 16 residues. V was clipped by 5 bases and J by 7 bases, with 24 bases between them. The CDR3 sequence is CASSSPRASSSGTQYF. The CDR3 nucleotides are TGCGCCAGCAGTAGCCCGAGGGCCTCGTCTTCCGGGACCCAGTACTTC.

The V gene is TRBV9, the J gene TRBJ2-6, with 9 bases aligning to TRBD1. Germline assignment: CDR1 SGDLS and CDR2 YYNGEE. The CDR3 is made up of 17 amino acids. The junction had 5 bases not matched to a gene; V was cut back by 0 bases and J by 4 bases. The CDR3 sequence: CASSVEQGASGANVLTF. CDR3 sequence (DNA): TGTGCCAGCAGCGTAGAACAGGGGGCTTCGGGGGCCAACGTCCTGACTTTC.

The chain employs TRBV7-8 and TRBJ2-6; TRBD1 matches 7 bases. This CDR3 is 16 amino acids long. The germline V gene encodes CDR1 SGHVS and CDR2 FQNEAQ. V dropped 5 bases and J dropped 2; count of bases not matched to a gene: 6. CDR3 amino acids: CASSRTGAAGANVLTF. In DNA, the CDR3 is TGTGCCAGCAGCCGTACAGGGGCCGCTGGGGCCAACGTCCTGACTTTC.

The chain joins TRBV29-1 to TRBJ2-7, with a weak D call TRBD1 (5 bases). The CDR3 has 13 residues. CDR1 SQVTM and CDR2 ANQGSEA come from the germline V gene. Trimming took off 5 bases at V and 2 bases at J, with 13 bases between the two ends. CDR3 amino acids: CSVIRGNTYEQYF. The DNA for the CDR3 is TGCAGCGTTATTAGGGGAAACACCTACGAGCAGTACTTC.

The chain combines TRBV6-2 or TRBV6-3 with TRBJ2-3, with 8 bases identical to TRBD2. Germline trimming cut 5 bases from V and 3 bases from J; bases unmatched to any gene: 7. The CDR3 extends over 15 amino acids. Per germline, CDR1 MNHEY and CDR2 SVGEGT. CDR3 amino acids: CASSTGSGKTDTQYF. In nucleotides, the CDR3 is TGTGCCAGCAGTACCGGTAGCGGGAAAACAGATACGCAGTATTTT.

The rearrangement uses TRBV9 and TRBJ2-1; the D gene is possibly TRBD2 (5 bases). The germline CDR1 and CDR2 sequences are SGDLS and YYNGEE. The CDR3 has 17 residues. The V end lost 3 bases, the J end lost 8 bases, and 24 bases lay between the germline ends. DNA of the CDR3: TGTGCCAGCAGCGCCGCCCCAAGCGGAGAGGTCTTCTATGAGCAGTTCTTC. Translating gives CASSAAPSGEVFYEQFF.

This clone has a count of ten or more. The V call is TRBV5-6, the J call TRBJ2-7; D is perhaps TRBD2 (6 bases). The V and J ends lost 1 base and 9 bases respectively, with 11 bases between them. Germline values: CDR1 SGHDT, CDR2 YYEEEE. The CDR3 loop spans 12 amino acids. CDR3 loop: CASSLRGGVQYF. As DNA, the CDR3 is TGTGCCAGCAGCTTGCGAGGAGGGGTGCAGTACTTC. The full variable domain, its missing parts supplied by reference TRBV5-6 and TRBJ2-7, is DAGVTQSPTHLIKTRGQQVTLRCSPKSGHDTVSWYQQALGQGPQFIFQYYEEEERQRGNFPDRFSGHQFPNYSSELNVNALLLGDSALYLCASSLRGGVQYFGPGTRLTVT.

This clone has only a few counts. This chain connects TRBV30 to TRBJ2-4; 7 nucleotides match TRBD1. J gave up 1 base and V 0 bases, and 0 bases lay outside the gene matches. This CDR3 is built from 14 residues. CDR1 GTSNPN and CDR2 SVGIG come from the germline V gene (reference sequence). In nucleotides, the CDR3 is TGTGCCTGGAGTGTACAGGGGGCCAAAAACATTCAGTACTTC. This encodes CAWSVQGAKNIQYF.

CDR3 coding DNA: TGTGCCAGTAGTATTTTCGGCGGTAACTATGGCTACACCTTC. As protein: CASSIFGGNYGYTF. The genes are TRBV19 and TRBJ1-2; D ambiguous. V gave up 3 bases and J gave up 1 base, with 9 bases separating them. Germline assignment: CDR1 LNHDA and CDR2 SQIVND (reference sequence). The CDR3 spans 14 residues.

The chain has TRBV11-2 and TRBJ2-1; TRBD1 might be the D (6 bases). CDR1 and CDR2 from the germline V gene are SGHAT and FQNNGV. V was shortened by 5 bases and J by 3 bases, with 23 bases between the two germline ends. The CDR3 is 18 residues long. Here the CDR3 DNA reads TGTGCCAGCAGCCCTAGACCCACGGGACAAAACTTCTACAATGAGCAGTTCTTC. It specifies CASSPRPTGQNFYNEQFF.

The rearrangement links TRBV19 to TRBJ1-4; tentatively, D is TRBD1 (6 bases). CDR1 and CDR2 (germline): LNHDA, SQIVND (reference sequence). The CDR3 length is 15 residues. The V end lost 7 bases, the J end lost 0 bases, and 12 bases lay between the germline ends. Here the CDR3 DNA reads TGTGCCAGTACGTCGCGGGGGCCAACTAATGAAAAACTGTTTTTT. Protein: CASTSRGPTNEKLFF.

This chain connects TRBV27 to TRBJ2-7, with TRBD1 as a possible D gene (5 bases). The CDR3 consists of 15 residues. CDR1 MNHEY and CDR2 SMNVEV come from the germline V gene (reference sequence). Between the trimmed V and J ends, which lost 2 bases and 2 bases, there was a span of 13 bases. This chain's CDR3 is CASSLVGVNAYEQYF. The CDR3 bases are TGTGCCAGCAGTTTAGTAGGGGTTAACGCCTACGAGCAGTACTTC.

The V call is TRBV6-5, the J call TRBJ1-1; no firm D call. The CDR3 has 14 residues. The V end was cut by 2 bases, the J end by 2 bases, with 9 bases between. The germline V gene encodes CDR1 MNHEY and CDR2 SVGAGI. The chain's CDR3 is CASSYQEPNTEAFF. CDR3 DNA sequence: TGTGCCAGCAGTTACCAGGAACCCAACACTGAAGCTTTCTTT.

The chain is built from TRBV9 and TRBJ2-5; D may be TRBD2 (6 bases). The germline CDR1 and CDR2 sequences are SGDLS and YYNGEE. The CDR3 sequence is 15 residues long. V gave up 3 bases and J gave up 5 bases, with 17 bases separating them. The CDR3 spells CASSDREWYGETQYF. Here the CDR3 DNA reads TGTGCCAGCAGCGACCGGGAGTGGTACGGGGAGACCCAGTACTTC.

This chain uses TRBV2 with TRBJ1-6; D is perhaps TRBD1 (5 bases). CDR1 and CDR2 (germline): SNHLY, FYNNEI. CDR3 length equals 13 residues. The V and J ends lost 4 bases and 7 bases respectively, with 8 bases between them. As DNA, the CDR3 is TGTGCCAGCAGTGCTCACAGGAATTCACCCCTCCACTTT. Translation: CASSAHRNSPLHF.

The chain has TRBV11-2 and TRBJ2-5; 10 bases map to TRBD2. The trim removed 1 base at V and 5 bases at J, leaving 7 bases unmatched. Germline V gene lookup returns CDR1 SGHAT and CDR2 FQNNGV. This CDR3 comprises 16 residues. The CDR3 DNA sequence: TGTGCCAGCAGCTTAGTGTCTAGCGGGAGAGGGGAGACCCAGTACTTC. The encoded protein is CASSLVSSGRGETQYF.

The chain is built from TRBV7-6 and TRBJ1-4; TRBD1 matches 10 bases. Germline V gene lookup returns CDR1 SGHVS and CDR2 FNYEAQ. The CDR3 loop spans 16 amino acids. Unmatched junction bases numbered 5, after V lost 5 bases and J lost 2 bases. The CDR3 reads CASSLRQGATNEKLFF. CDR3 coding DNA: TGTGCCAGCAGCCTACGACAGGGGGCGACTAATGAAAAACTGTTTTTT.

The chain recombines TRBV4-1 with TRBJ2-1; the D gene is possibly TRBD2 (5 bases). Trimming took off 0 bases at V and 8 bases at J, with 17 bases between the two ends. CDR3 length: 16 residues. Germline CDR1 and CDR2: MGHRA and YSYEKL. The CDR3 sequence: CASSQDAAGESDEQFF. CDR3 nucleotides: TGCGCCAGCAGCCAAGACGCAGCTGGGGAGTCCGATGAGCAGTTCTTC.

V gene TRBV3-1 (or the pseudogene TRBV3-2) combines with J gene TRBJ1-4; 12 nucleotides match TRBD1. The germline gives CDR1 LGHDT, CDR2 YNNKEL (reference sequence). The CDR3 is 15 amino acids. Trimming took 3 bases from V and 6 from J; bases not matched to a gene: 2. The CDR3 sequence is CASSHRDRGHEKLFF. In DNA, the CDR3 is TGTGCCAGCAGCCACCGGGACAGGGGGCATGAAAAACTGTTTTTT.

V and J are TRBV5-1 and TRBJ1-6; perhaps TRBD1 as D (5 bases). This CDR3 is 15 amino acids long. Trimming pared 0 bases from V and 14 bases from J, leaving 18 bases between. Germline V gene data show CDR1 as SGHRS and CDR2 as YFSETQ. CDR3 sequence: CASSLAQGGVQALHF. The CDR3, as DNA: TGCGCCAGCAGCTTGGCCCAGGGTGGGGTTCAGGCCCTCCACTTT. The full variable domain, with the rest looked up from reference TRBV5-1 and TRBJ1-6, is KAGVTQTPRYLIKTRGQQVTLSCSPISGHRSVSWYQQTPGQGLQFLFEYFSETQRNKGNFPGRFSGRQFSNSRSEMNVSTLELGDSALYLCASSLAQGGVQALHFGNGTRLTVT.

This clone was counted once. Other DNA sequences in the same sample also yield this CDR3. The CDR3 sequence is CASSLAGGRDTQYF. The CDR3 DNA follows: TGCGCCAGCAGTTTAGCGGGAGGCAGAGATACGCAGTATTTT. The chain couples TRBV5-1 to TRBJ2-3; 10 bases map to TRBD2. The germline V gene encodes CDR1 SGHRS and CDR2 YFSETQ. The V segment lost 5 bases and the J segment 5 bases; nucleotides outside the gene matches: 5. This CDR3 region has 14 residues.

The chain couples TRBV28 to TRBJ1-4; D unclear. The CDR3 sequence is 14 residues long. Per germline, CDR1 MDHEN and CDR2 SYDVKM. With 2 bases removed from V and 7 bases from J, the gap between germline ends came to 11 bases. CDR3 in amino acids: CASSLGGRGEKLFF. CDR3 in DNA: TGTGCCAGCAGTTTAGGCGGGCGAGGTGAAAAACTGTTTTTT.

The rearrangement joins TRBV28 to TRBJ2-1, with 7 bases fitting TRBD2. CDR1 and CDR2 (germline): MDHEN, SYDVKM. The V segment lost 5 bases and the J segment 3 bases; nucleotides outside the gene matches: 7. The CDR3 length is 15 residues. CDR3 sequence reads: CASSLRAGDYNEQFF. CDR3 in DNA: TGTGCCAGCAGTCTCCGTGCGGGGGACTACAATGAGCAGTTCTTC.